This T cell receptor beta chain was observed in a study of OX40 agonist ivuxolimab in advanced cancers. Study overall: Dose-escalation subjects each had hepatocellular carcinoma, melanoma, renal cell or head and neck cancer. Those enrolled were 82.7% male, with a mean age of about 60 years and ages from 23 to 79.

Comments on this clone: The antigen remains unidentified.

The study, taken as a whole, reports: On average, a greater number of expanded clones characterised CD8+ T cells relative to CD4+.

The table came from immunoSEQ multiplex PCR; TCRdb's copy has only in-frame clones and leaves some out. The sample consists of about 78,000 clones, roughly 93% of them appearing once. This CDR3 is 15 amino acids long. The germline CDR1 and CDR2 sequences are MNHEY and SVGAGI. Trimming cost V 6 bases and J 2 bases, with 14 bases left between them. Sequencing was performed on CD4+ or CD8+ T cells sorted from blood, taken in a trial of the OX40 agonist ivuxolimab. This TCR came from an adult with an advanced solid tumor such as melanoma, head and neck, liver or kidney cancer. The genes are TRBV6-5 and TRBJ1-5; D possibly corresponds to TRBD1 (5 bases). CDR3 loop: CASRRFGTGNQPQHF. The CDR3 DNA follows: TGTGCCAGCAGACGATTTGGGACGGGCAATCAGCCCCAGCATTTT.